Each of the 3 T cell receptor beta chains below was sequenced from the same sample in a study of human T cells and chemical hapten exposure. Time point described: patch test 2, 6 weeks after DPC sensitization. Specified treatment: therapeutic diphenylcyclopropenone sensitization with weekly scalp DPC. The authors' total RNA extraction used unfractionated whole blood. TCRdb itself ran the RACE reads through MiXCR, one entry per CDR3 protein. The sample contains roughly 42,000 distinct CDR3 sequences, approximately 9.7% of which appear only once. The sequencing here drew on whole blood, taken in connection with sensitization to the hapten diphenylcyclopropenone (DPC). The receptors were sampled from a woman younger than 45 with alopecia areata. Some clones in this sample may be carry-over from other donors' samples.

A few counts support this clonotype. The rearrangement links TRBV2 to TRBJ2-7; no clear D gene. CDR1 SNHLY and CDR2 FYNNEI come from the germline V gene. V was trimmed by 1 base and J by 2 bases, leaving 12 bases between them. The CDR3 is 15 residues long. CDR3 loop: CASSEGWTGPYEQYF. As DNA, the CDR3 is TGTGCCAGCAGTGAAGGCTGGACCGGCCCCTACGAGCAGTACTTC.

The rearrangement links TRBV3-1 to TRBJ2-3; D ambiguous. CDR1 is LGHDT and CDR2 is YNNKEL in the germline V gene (reference sequence). The CDR3 sequence is 18 residues long. Trimming took off 4 bases at V and 3 bases at J, with 23 bases between the two ends. The chain's CDR3 is CASSPTQATVGRTDTQYF. The CDR3 nucleotides read TGTGCCAGCAGCCCGACGCAAGCTACGGTCGGAAGGACAGATACGCAGTATTTT.

This clonotype has only a few counts. The gene calls are TRBV2 and TRBJ2-3; D is ambiguous. This CDR3 is 15 amino acids long. Germline V CDR1 and CDR2: SNHLY, FYNNEI. Trimming cost V 2 bases and J 3 bases, with 12 bases left between them. CDR3 in amino acids: CASSEWGLETDTQYF. For the CDR3, the DNA is TGTGCCAGCAGTGAATGGGGATTGGAAACAGATACGCAGTATTTT.